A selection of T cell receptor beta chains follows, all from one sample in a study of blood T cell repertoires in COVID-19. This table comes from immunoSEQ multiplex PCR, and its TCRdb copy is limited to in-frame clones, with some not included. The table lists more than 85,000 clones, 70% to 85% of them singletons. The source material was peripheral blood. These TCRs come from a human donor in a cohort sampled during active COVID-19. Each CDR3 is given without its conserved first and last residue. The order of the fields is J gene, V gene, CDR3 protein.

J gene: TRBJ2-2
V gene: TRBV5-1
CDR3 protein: ASSLNFAGGTYTGELF

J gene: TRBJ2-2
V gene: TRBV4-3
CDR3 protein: ASSSQRLATGELF

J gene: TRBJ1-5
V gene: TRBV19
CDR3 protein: ASSIGGQNQPQH

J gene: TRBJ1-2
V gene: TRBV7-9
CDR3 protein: ASSSMGGYGYT

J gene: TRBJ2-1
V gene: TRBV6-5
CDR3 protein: ASRASGSHEQF

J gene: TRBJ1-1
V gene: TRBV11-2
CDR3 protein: ASSLGGGQEAF

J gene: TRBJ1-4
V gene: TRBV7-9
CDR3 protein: ASSLRGSLNEKLF

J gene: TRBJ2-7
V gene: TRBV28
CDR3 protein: ASIGVNYEQY

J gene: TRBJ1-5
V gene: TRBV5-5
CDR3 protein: ASSRKPTGDSNQPQH

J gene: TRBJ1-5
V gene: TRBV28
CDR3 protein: ASRLLNQPQH

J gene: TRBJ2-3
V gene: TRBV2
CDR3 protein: ASSAGGSGADTQY

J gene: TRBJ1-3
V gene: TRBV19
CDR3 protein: ASTRNGGPVSGNTIY

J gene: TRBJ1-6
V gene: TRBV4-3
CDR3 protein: ASSQDKGQGSSPLH

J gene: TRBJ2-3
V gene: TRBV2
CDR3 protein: ASRLPPSGKGTDTQY

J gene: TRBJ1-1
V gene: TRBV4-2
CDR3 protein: ASSQERGSNTEAF

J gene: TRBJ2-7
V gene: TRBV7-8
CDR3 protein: ASSPGTSGRRGYEQY

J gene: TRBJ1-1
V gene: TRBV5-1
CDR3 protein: ASSLQTGVITEAF

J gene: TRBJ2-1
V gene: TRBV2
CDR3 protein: ASSEVLAIYNEQF

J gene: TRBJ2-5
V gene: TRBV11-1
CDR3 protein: ASSFPGGKGQETQY

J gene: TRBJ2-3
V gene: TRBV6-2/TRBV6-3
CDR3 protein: ASSHGTSGGIYTDTQY

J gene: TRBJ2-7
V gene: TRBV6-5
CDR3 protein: ASSSYLQVYEQY

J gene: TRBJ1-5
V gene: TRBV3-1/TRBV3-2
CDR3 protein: ASSQVASNQPQH

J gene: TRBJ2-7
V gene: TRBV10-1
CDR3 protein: ASPSSAGKTYEQY

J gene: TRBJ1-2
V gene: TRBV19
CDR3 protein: ASSISSGQGTSNYGYT

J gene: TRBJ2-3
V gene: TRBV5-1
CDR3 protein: ASSLASGGPDTQY

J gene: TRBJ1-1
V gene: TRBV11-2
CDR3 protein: ASLQPNTEAF

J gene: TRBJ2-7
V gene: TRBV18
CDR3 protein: ASSPQGGYEQY

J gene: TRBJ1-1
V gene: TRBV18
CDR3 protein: ASSPGITEAF

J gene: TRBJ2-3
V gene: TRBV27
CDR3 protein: ASSSSRRGTDTQY

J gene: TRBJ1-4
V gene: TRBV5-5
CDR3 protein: ASSPVWTANEKLF

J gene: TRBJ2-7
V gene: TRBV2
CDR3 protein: ASSGNRGINEQY

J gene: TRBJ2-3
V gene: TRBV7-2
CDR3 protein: ASRATSGLDTQY

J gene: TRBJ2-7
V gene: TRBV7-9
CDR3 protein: ASSRTGGSNEQY